The sample holds a few counts of the clone carrying this T cell receptor (beta chain). Data came from immunoSEQ multiplex PCR; TCRdb stores just in-frame clones and leaves some out. The repertoire holds 100,000 to 120,000 clones, with about four fifths as singletons. This specimen belongs to a study of control samples from healthy donors and cancer patients. The V gene's germline CDR1 is SGHVS and CDR2 FQNEAQ. CDR3 length: 13 residues. The V gene lost 2 bases and the J gene lost 4 bases, with 7 bases spanning the gap. This receptor was taken from a woman aged 45-59 years in good health. The sequencing sample was made of blood. V gene TRBV7-8 combines with J gene TRBJ2-3; D is perhaps TRBD1 (5 bases). This CDR3 reads CASSLQGSDTQYF. CDR3 nucleotide sequence: TGTGCCAGCAGCTTACAGGGATCAGATACGCAGTATTTT.